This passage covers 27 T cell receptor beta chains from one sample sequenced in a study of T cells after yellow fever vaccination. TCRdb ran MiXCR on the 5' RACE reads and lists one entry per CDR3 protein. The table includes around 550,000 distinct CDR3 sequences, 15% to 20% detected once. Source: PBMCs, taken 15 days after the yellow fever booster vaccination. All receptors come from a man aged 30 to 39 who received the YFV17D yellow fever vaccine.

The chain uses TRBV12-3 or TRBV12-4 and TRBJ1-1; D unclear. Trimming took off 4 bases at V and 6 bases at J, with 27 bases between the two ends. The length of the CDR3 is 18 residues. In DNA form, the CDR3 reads TGTGCCAGCAGTTCCCGATATGTCCGTGACGGGCGGGTAGCTGAAGCTTTCTTT. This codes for CASSSRYVRDGRVAEAFF.

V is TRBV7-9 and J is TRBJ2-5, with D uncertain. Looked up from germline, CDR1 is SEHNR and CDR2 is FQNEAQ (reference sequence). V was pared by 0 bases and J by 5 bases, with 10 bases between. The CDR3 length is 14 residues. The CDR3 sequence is CASSLAARTETQYF. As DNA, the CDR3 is TGTGCCAGCAGCTTAGCGGCTCGCACGGAGACCCAGTACTTC.

The CDR3 DNA sequence: TGTGCCAGCAGTTTTGCGGTATCTTATGGCTACACCTTC. This encodes CASSFAVSYGYTF. The chain has TRBV27 and TRBJ1-2; D is unclear. CDR3 size: 13 residues. The V and J ends lost 3 bases and 5 bases respectively, with 10 bases between them. Germline CDR1 is MNHEY and CDR2 is SMNVEV (reference sequence).

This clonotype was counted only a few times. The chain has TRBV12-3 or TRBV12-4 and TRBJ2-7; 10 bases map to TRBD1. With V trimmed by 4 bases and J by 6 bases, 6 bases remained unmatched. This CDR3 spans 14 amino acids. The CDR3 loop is CASSSGTGVIEQYF. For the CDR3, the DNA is TGTGCCAGCAGTTCCGGGACAGGGGTCATCGAGCAGTACTTC.

CDR3: CASSGGFEKLFF. The CDR3 region has the DNA TGTGCCAGCAGTGGGGGCTTTGAAAAACTGTTTTTT. This sequence joins TRBV25-1 and TRBJ1-4; D perhaps matches TRBD1 (5 bases). The CDR3 contains 12 residues. Germline CDR1 is MGHDK and CDR2 is SYGVNS. V was pared by 4 bases and J by 7 bases, with 7 bases between.

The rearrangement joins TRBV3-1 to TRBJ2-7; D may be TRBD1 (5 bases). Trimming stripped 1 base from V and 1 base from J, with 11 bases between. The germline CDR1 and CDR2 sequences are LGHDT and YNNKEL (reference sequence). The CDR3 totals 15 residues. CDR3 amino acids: CASSQVARGSYEQYF. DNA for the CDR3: TGTGCCAGCAGCCAAGTAGCAAGGGGATCCTACGAGCAGTACTTC.

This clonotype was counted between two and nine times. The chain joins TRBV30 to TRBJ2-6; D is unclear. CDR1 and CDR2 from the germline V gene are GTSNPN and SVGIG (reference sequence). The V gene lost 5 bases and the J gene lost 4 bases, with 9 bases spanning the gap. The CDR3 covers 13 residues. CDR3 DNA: TGTGCCTGGCGGACCGGAGGGGCCAACGTCCTGACTTTC. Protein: CAWRTGGANVLTF.

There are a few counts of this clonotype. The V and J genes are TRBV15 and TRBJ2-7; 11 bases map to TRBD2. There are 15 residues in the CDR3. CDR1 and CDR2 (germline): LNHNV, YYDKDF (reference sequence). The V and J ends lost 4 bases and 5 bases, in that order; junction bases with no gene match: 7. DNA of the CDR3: TGTGCCACCAGCACCCCACTAGCGGGAGCCGACGAGCAGTACTTC. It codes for CATSTPLAGADEQYF. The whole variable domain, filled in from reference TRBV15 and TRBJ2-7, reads DAMVIQNPRYQVTQFGKPVTLSCSQTLNHNVMYWYQQKSSQAPKLLFHYYDKDFNNEADTPDNFQSRRPNTSFCFLDIRSPGLGDTAMYLCATSTPLAGADEQYFGPGTRLTVT.

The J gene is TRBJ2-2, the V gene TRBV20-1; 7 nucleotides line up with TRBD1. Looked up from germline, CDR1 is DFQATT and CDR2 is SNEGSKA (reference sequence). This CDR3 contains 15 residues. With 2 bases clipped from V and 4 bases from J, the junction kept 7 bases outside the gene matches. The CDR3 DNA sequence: TGCAGTGCTAGAACGGACAGGAAGCTCACCGGGGAGCTGTTTTTT. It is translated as CSARTDRKLTGELFF.

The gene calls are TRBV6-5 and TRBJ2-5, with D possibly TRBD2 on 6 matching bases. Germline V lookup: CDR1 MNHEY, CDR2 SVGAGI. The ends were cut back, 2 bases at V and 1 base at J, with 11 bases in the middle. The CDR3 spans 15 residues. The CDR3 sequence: CASSYGGRGQETQYF. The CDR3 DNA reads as TGTGCCAGCAGTTACGGGGGGAGAGGCCAAGAGACCCAGTACTTC.

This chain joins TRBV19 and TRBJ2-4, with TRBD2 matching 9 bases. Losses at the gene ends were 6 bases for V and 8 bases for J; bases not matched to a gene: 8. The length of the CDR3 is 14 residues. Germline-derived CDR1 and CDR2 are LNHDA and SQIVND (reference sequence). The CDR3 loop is CASSDSGRGDIQYF. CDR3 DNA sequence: TGTGCCAGTAGCGATAGCGGGAGAGGAGACATTCAGTACTTC.

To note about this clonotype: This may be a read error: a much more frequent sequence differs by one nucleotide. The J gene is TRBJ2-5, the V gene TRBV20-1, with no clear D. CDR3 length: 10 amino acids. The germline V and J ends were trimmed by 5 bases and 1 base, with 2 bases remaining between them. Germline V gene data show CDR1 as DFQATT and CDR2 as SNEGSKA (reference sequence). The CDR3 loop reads CSAGQETQYF. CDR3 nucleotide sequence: TGCAGTGCTGGCCAAGAGACCCAGTACTTC.

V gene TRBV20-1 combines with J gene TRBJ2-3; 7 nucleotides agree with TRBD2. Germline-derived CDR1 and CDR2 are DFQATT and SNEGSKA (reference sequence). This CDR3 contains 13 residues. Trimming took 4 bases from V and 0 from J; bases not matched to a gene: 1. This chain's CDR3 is CSANSGSTDTQYF. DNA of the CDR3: TGCAGTGCTAATAGCGGGAGCACAGATACGCAGTATTTT.

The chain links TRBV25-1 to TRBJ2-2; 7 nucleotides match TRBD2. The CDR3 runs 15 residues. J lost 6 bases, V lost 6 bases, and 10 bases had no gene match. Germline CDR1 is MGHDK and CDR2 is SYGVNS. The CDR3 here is CASRDGSGVSGELFF. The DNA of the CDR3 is TGTGCCAGCAGGGACGGCAGCGGGGTGTCCGGGGAGCTGTTTTTT.

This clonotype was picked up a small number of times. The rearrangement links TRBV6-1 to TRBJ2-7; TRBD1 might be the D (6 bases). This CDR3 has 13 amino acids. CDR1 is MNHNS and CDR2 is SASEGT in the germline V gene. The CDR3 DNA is TGTGCAGCCCGACCCGCAGGGGTCCACGAGCAGTACTTC. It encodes CAARPAGVHEQYF.

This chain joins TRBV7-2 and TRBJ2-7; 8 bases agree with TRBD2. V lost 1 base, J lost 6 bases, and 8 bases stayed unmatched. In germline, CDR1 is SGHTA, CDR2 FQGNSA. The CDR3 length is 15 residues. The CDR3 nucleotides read TGTGCCAGCAGCTTAGGGCTAGCGGGCCCGGCCGAGCAGTACTTC. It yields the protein CASSLGLAGPAEQYF.

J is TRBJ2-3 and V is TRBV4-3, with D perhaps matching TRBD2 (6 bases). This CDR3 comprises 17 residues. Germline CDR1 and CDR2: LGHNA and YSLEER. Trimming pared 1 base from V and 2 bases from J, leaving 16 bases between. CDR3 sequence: CASSQAPPGVHTDTQYF. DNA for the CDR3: TGCGCCAGCAGCCAAGCTCCTCCGGGGGTCCACACAGATACGCAGTATTTT.

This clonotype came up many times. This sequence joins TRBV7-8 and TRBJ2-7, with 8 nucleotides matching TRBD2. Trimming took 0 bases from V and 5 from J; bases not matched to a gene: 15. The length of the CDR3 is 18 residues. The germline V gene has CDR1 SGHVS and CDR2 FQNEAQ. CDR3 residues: CASSLARTSFLLMDEQYF. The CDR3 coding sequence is TGTGCCAGCAGCTTAGCGAGGACTAGCTTTCTTTTAATGGACGAGCAGTACTTC.

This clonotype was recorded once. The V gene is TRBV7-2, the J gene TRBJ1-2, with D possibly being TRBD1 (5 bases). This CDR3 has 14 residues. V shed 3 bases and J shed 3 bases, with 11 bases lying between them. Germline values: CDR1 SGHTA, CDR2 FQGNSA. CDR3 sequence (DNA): TGTGCCAGCAGCTTCACAGGAGGAGACTATGGCTACACCTTC. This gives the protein CASSFTGGDYGYTF.

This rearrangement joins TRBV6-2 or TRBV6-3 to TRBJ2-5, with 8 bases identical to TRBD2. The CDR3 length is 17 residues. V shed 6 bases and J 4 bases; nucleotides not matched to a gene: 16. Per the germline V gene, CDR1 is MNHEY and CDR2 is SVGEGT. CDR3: CASSRTRTSWRGETQYF. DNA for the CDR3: TGTGCCAGCAGCCGGACCCGGACTAGCTGGAGGGGAGAGACCCAGTACTTC.

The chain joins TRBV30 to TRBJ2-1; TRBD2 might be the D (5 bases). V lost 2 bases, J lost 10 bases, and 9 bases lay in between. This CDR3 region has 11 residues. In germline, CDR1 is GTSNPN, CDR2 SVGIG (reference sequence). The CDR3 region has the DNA TGTGCCTGGAGTCCCCCGGGGGAGCAGTTCTTC. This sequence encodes CAWSPPGEQFF.

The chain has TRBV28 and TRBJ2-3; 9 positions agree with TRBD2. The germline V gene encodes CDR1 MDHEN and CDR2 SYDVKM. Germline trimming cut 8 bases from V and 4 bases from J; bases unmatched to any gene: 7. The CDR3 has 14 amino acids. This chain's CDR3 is CASSGTSWSDTQYF. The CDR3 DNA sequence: TGTGCCAGCTCGGGGACTAGCTGGTCAGATACGCAGTATTTT.

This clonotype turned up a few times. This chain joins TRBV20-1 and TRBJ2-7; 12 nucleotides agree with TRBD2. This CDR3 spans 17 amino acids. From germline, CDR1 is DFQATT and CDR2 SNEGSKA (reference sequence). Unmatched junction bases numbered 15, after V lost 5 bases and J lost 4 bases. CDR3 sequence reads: CSAGGTGLAGLAYEQYF. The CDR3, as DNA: TGCAGTGCTGGGGGGACCGGACTAGCGGGACTTGCTTACGAGCAGTACTTC.

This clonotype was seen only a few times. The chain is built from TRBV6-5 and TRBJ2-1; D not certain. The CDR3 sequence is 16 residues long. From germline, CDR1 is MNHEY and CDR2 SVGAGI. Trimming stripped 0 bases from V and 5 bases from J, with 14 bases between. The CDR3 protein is CASSYSATPTHNEQFF. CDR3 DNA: TGTGCCAGCAGTTACTCTGCTACCCCCACTCACAATGAGCAGTTCTTC.

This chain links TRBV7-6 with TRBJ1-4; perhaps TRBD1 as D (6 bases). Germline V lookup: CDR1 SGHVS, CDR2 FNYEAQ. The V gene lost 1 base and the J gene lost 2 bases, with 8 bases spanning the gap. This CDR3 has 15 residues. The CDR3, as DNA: TGTGCCAGCAGCTTAGGGGGGCGGACTAATGAAAAACTGTTTTTT. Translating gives CASSLGGRTNEKLFF.

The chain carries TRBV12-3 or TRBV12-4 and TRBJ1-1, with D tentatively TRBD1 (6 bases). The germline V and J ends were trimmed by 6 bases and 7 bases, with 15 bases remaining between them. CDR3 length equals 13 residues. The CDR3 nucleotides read TGTGCCAGCAGACCCGGGACATGGAATGAAGCTTTCTTT. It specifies CASRPGTWNEAFF.

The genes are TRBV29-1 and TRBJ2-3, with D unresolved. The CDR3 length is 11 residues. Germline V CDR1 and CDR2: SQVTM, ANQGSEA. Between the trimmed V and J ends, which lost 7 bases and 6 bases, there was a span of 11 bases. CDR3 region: CSARMMDTQYF. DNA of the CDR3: TGCAGCGCCAGGATGATGGATACGCAGTATTTT.